These 15 T cell receptor beta chains were all obtained from the same sample, sequenced in a study of cytomegalovirus exposure and HLA in healthy donors. Amplification used 60 Vbeta primers and 13 Jbeta primers. Assay used: immunoSEQ multiplex PCR; TCRdb lists only in-frame clones, some missing. Of more than 150,000 clones in the sample, around 80% are singletons; the top ten hold 1.1% to 1.5%. Sequenced material: PBMCs. The receptors here all came from a male donor in good health and CMV-seronegative.

V and J are TRBV6-4 and TRBJ2-3, with TRBD2 matching 11 bases. Germline trimming cut 5 bases from V and 2 bases from J; bases unmatched to any gene: 6. The CDR3 loop spans 16 amino acids. Per the germline V gene, CDR1 is MRHNA and CDR2 is SNTAGT. CDR3 DNA: TGTGCCAGCAGTCCTACTAGCGGGGGCCCCACAGATACGCAGTATTTT. This gives the protein CASSPTSGGPTDTQYF.

V and J are TRBV7-9 and TRBJ2-1; D possibly corresponds to TRBD2 (6 bases). Trimming left V 3 bases short and J 5 bases short, with 11 bases between. Germline CDR1 reads SEHNR; CDR2 reads FQNEAQ (reference sequence). The CDR3 is 14 amino acids. CDR3 nucleotide sequence: TGTGCCAGCAGCTTTACACTAGCCGACAATGAGCAGTTCTTC. Translating gives CASSFTLADNEQFF.

The chain links TRBV6-1 to TRBJ2-5, with 11 positions matching TRBD2. The J call is doubtful: the DNA matches TRBJ2-7 better. Germline V gene data show CDR1 as MNHNS and CDR2 as SASEGT. This CDR3 has 13 residues. CDR3 residues: CASLAGGRYEQYF. The DNA of the CDR3 is TGTGCCAGCCTAGCGGGAGGTAGATACGAGCAGTACTTC.

The chain is built from TRBV6-5 and TRBJ2-7; perhaps TRBD2 as D (5 bases). Trimming left V 0 bases short and J 6 bases short, with 12 bases between. This CDR3 region has 14 residues. The germline CDR1 and CDR2 sequences are MNHEY and SVGAGI. The CDR3 protein is CASSYSIEGFEQYF. CDR3 bases: TGTGCCAGCAGTTACTCGATAGAGGGTTTCGAGCAGTACTTC.

The chain employs TRBV7-2 and TRBJ1-5, with 7 bases fitting TRBD1. CDR1 and CDR2 (germline): SGHTA, FQGNSA. V lost 2 bases, J lost 1 base, and 2 bases stayed unmatched. The length of the CDR3 is 15 residues. The CDR3 bases are TGTGCCAGCAGCTTACTGGGACAGAGCAATCAGCCCCAGCATTTT. It translates to CASSLLGQSNQPQHF.

The J gene is TRBJ2-2, the V gene TRBV6-6; 8 nucleotides agree with TRBD1. Trimming at V came to 5 bases and at J to 6 bases, leaving 2 bases not matched to a gene. Looked up from germline, CDR1 is MNHNY and CDR2 is SVGAGI (reference sequence). This CDR3 is 13 amino acids long. CDR3 sequence (DNA): TGTGCCAGCAGTCCACAGGGGGCCGGGGAGCTGTTTTTT. This encodes CASSPQGAGELFF.

Worth noting for this clone: Compared with germline, one end of the junction differs, possibly owing to a read error. CDR3 nucleotides: TGTGCCAGCACCCGCTTGGGAGGGAACCAAGCGACCCAGTACTTC. It encodes CASTRLGGNQATQYF. The J gene is TRBJ2-5, the V gene TRBV2; 7 positions match TRBD2. Germline V lookup: CDR1 SNHLY, CDR2 FYNNEI. The CDR3 spans 15 residues.

The rearrangement joins TRBV6-1 to TRBJ1-5; D gene uncertain. The V end was cut by 6 bases, the J end by 6 bases, with 18 bases between. The V gene's germline CDR1 is MNHNS and CDR2 SASEGT. This CDR3 has 15 amino acids. Here the CDR3 DNA reads TGTGCCAGCAGACCAAGGAGAGGTTTTGGTCAGCCCCAGCATTTT. It specifies CASRPRRGFGQPQHF.

The chain employs TRBV11-3 and TRBJ1-1; D ambiguous. Germline V CDR1 and CDR2: SGHNT, YENEEA. The CDR3 is 13 residues long. Trimming stripped 2 bases from V and 5 bases from J, with 9 bases between. CDR3 amino acids: CASSLIRGTEAFF. The CDR3 DNA reads TGTGCCAGCAGCTTAATCAGAGGGACTGAAGCTTTCTTT. The full variable domain, with the rest looked up from reference TRBV11-3 and TRBJ1-1, is EAGVVQSPRYKIIEKKQPVAFWCNPISGHNTLYWYLQNLGQGPELLIRYENEEAVDDSQLPKDRFSAERLKGVDSTLKIQPAELGDSAVYLCASSLIRGTEAFFGQGTRLTVV.

J is TRBJ1-5 and V is TRBV2, with a possible D match to TRBD1 (6 bases). The ends were cut back, 4 bases at V and 4 bases at J, with 11 bases in the middle. This CDR3 is built from 14 residues. Germline loops: CDR1 SNHLY, CDR2 FYNNEI. The CDR3 DNA reads as TGTGCCAGCAGTGTGACAGGTGGGAATCAGCCCCAGCATTTT. Amino acid sequence: CASSVTGGNQPQHF.

This clone was detected once. The genes are TRBV5-1 and TRBJ1-2; 10 bases are shared with TRBD1. The CDR3 has 14 residues. From germline, CDR1 is SGHRS and CDR2 YFSETQ. J was trimmed by 6 bases and V by 4 bases; bases with no gene match: 6. The CDR3 DNA is TGCGCCAGCAGCGTCCCCGGGACAGGGGATGGCTACACCTTC. Its translation is CASSVPGTGDGYTF.

J is TRBJ2-1 and V is TRBV6-6; D perhaps matches TRBD2 (6 bases). V dropped 5 bases and J dropped 3 bases, with 14 bases sitting between them. The CDR3 is made up of 15 amino acids. The germline V gene encodes CDR1 MNHNY and CDR2 SVGAGI (reference sequence). The CDR3 coding sequence is TGTGCCAGCAGTGAGAGGGAGGCCCTCTACAATGAGCAGTTCTTC. This sequence encodes CASSEREALYNEQFF.

V is TRBV7-8 and J is TRBJ2-3, with D possibly matching TRBD2 (7 bases). V gave up 5 bases and J gave up 1 base, with 10 bases separating them. CDR1 is SGHVS, CDR2 FQNEAQ, per germline. The CDR3 runs 14 residues. CDR3 nucleotide sequence: TGTGCCAGCAGCCGAGGGGGGGGCACAGATACGCAGTATTTT. It codes for CASSRGGGTDTQYF.

The CDR3 DNA reads TGTGCCAGCAGTCCCATCGGTAACTATGGCTACACCTTC. It encodes CASSPIGNYGYTF. The chain combines TRBV6-8 with TRBJ1-2, with D unclear. The V end was cut by 5 bases, the J end by 1 base, with 8 bases between. The germline V gene encodes CDR1 MNHGY and CDR2 SAAAGT. CDR3 length: 13 amino acids.

The chain recombines TRBV18 with TRBJ2-5, with a possible D match to TRBD1 (6 bases). The DNA matches TRBJ2-7 better at its end, which makes the J call doubtful. The CDR3 runs to 14 residues. Germline V gene data show CDR1 as KGHSH and CDR2 as LQKENI. The CDR3 nucleotides read TGTGCCAGCTCGCCAAGGGACATTCGCTACGAGCAGTACTTC. The encoded protein is CASSPRDIRYEQYF.